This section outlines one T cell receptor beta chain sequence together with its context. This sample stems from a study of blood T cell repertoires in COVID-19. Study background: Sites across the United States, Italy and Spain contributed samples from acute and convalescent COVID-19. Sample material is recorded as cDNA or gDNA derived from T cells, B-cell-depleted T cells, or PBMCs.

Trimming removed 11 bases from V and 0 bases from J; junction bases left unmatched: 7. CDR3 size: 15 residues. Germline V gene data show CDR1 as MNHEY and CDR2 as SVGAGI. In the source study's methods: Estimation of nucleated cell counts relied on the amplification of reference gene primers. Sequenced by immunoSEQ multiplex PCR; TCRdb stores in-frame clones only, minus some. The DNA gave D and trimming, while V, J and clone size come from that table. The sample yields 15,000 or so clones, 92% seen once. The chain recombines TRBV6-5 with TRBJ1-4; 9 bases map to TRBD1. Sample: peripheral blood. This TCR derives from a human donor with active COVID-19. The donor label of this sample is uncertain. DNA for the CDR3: TGTGCCCACCGGGACAGGGAAGCAACTAATGAAAAACTGTTTTTT. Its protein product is CAHRDREATNEKLFF.